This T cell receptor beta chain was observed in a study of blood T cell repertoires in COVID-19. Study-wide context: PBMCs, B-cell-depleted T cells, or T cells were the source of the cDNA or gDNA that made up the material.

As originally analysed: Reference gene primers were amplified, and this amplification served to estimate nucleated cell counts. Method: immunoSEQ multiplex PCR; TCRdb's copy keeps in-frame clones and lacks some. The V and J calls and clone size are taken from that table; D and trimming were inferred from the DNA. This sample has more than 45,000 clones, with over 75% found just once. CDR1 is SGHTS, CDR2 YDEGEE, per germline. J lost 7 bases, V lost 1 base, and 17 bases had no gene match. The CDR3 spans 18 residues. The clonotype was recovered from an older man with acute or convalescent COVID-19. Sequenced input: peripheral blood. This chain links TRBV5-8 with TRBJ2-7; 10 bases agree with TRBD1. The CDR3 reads CASSLRGTGAPLSWEQYF. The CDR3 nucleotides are TGTGCCAGCAGCTTGAGGGGGACAGGGGCCCCCTTGTCGTGGGAGCAGTACTTC.